These T cell receptor beta chains were read from a single sample in a study of long-term antiretroviral therapy in people with HIV. The table came from immunoSEQ multiplex PCR; TCRdb's copy has only in-frame clones and leaves some out. The repertoire holds around 26,000 clones, roughly 76% seen once, with about 11% in the top ten. Sample: unsorted PBMCs, taken 1.1 years before starting antiretroviral therapy. The receptors shown here come from a woman between 35 and 50 years old with HIV. The conserved cysteine and the conserved F or W are not part of the CDR3 here. Each record gives: J gene, V gene, CDR3 protein.

>TRBJ1-1|TRBV5-4
ASSLRAGTEAF
>TRBJ1-2|TRBV4-1
ASSPGGNYGYT
>TRBJ1-1|TRBV7-2
ASRYQNTEAF
>TRBJ1-3|TRBV5-1
ASSSGQGLYRPGNTIY
>TRBJ2-7|TRBV6-1
ASSEALPGLAGTDEQY
>TRBJ1-2|TRBV29-1
SVEDLWGQMDYGYT
>TRBJ2-1|TRBV7-2
ASSLASGGVPHNEQF
>TRBJ2-2|TRBV11-3
ASSLYFTNTGELF
>TRBJ2-1|TRBV29-1
SVWLAGAGSYNEQF
>TRBJ1-3|TRBV2
ASLSSGNTIY
>TRBJ2-7|TRBV19
ASSPGLNYYEQY
>TRBJ1-4|TRBV6-1
ASSFQRAGNEKLF
>TRBJ1-2|TRBV11-3
ASSRQGGGYT
>TRBJ1-1|TRBV4-2
ASSQEQGAGTEAF
>TRBJ1-1|TRBV5-1
ASSPGDPLTEAF
>TRBJ2-5|TRBV29-1
SVEGIAGRQETQY
>TRBJ2-3|TRBV7-9
ASSLSGTRDTQY
>TRBJ2-1|TRBV5-4
ASSLLGQGSFNEQF
>TRBJ1-1|TRBV20-1
SALGNEAF
>TRBJ1-5|TRBV7-9
ATGQANQPQH
>TRBJ2-3|TRBV9
ASSLAGGRTDTQY
>TRBJ2-7|TRBV29-1
SVEGTSGSGYEQY
>TRBJ2-5|TRBV5-1
ASSSRSYQETQY
>TRBJ1-5|TRBV2
ASSEAGNQPQH
>TRBJ1-2|TRBV27
ASSLVKGYSGYT
>TRBJ1-3|TRBV6-5
ASSYGVEAGNTIY
>TRBJ2-3|TRBV4-2
ASSPQRESTDTQY
>TRBJ2-7|TRBV11-2
ASSLYEGSSYEQY
>TRBJ2-1|TRBV7-2
ASTQGVNNEQF
>TRBJ2-1|TRBV6-5
ASSYRTLANEQF
>TRBJ2-1|TRBV6-5
ASGITGSSYNEQF